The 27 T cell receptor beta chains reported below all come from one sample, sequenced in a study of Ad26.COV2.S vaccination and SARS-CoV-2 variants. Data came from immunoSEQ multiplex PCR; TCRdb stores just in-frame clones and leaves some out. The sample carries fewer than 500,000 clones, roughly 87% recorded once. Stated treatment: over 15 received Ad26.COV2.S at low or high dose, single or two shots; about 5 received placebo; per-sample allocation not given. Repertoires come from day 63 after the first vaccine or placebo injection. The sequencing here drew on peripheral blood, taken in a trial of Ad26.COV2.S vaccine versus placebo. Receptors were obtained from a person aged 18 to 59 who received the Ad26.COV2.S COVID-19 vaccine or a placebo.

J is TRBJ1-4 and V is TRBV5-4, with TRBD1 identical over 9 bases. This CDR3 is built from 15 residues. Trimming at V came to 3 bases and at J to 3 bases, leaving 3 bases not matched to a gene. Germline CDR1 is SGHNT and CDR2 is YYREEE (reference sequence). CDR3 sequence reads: CASSSQGASNEKLFF. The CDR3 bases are TGTGCCAGCAGCTCACAGGGGGCCTCTAATGAAAAACTGTTTTTT.

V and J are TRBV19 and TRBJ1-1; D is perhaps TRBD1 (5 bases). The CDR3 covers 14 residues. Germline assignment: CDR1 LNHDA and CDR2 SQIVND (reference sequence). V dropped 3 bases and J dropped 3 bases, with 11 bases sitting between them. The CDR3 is CASSIGAGYTEAFF. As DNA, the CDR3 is TGTGCCAGTAGTATTGGGGCAGGATACACTGAAGCTTTCTTT.

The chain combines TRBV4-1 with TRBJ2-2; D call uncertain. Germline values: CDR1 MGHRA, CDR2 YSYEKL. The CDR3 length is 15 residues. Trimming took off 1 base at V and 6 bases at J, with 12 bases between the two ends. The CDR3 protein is CASSQVVVVAGELFF. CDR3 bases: TGCGCCAGCAGCCAAGTCGTTGTTGTTGCCGGGGAGCTGTTTTTT.

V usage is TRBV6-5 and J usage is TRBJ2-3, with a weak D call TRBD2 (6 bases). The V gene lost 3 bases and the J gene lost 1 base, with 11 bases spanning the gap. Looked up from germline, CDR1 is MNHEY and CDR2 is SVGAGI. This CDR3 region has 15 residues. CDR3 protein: CASSYFGGGTDTQYF. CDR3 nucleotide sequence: TGTGCCAGCAGTTATTTTGGCGGGGGCACAGATACGCAGTATTTT.

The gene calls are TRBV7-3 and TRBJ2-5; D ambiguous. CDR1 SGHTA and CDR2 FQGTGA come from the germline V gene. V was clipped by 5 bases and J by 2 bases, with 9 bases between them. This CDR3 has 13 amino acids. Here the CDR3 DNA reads TGTGCCAGCAGCGCAGGAACTCAAGAGACCCAGTACTTC. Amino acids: CASSAGTQETQYF. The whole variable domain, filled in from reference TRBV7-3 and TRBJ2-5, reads GAGVSQTPSNKVTEKGKYVELRCDPISGHTALYWYRQSLGQGPEFLIYFQGTGAADDSGLPNDRFFAVRPEGSVSTLKIQRTERGDSAVYLCASSAGTQETQYFGPGTRLLVL.

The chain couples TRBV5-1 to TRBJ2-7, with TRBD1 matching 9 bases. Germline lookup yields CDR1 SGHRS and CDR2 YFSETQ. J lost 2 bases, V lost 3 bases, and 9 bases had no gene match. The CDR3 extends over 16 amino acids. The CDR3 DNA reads TGCGCCAGCAGCTCACCCCAGGGACAGGGAACCTACGAGCAGTACGTC. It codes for CASSSPQGQGTYEQYV.

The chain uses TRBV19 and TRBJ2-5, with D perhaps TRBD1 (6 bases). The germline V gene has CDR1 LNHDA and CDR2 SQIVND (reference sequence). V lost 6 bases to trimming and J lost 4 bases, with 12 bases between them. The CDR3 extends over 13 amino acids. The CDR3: CASRNFRGETQYF. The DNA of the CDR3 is TGTGCCAGTAGGAACTTCAGGGGAGAGACCCAGTACTTC.

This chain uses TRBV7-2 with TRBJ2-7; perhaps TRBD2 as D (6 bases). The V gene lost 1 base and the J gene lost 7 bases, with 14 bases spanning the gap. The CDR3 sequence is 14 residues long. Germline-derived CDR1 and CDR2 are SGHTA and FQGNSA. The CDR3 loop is CASSLVWREGEQYF. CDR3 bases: TGTGCCAGCAGCTTAGTGTGGAGGGAAGGGGAGCAGTACTTC.

The CDR3 DNA reads TGCAGTGCTAGTTACGGGATCCATGAGCAGTTCTTC. Encoded protein: CSASYGIHEQFF. V usage is TRBV20-1 and J usage is TRBJ2-1; D possibly corresponds to TRBD2 (5 bases). The ends were cut back, 3 bases at V and 8 bases at J, with 11 bases in the middle. Per germline, CDR1 DFQATT and CDR2 SNEGSKA (reference sequence). The CDR3 is 12 residues long.

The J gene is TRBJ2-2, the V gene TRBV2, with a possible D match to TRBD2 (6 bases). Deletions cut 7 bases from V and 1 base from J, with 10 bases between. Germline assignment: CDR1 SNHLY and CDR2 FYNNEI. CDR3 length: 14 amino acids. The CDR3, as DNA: TGTGCCAGCAAGGAGGGCTTGAACACCGGGGAGCTGTTTTTT. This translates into CASKEGLNTGELFF.

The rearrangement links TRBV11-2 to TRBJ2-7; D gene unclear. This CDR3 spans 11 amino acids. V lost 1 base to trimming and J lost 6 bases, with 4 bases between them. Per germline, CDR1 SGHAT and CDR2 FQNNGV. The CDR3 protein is CASSLVGEQYF. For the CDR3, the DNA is TGTGCCAGCAGCTTAGTCGGCGAGCAGTACTTC. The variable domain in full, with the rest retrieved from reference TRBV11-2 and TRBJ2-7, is EAGVAQSPRYKIIEKRQSVAFWCNPISGHATLYWYQQILGQGPKLLIQFQNNGVVDDSQLPKDRFSAERLKGVDSTLKIQPAKLEDSAVYLCASSLVGEQYFGPGTRLTVT.

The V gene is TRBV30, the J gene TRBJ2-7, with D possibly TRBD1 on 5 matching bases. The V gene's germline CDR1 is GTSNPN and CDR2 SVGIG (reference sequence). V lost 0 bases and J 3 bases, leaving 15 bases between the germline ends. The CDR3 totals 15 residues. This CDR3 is CAWSVLGHAIYEQYF. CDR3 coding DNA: TGTGCCTGGAGTGTTCTCGGACACGCAATCTACGAGCAGTACTTC.

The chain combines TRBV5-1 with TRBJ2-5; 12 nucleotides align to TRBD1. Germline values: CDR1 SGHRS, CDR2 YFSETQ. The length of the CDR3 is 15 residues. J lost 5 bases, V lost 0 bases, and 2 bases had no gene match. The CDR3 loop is CASSLEGQGAETQYF. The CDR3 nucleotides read TGCGCCAGCAGCTTGGAGGGACAGGGGGCTGAGACCCAGTACTTC.

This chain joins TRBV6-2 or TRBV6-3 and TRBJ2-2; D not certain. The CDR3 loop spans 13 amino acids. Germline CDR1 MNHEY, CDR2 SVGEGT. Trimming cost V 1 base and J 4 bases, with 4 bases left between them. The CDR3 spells CASSYWVTGELFF. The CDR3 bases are TGTGCCAGCAGTTACTGGGTCACCGGGGAGCTGTTTTTT.

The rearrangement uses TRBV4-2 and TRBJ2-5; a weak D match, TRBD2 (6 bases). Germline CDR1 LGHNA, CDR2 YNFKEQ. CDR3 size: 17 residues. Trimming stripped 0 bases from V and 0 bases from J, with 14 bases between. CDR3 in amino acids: CASSQDYGGLYQETQYF. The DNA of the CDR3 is TGTGCCAGCAGCCAAGATTACGGGGGTTTGTACCAAGAGACCCAGTACTTC.

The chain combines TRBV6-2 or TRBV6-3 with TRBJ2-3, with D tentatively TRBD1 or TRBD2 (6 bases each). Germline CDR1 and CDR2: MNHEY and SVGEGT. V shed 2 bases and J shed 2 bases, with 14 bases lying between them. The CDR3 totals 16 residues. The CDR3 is CASSYPWGAHTDTQYF. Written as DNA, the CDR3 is TGTGCCAGCAGTTACCCGTGGGGGGCGCACACAGATACGCAGTATTTT.

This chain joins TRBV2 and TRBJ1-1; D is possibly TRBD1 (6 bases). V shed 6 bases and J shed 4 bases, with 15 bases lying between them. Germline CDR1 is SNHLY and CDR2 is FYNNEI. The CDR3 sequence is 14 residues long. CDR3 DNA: TGTGCCAGCAGCGGGAACAGGGTTGGCACTGAAGCTTTCTTT. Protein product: CASSGNRVGTEAFF.

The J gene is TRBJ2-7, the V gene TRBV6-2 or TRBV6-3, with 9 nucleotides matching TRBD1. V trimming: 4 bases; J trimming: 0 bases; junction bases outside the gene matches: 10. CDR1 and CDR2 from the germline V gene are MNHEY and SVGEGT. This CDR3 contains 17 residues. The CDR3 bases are TGTGCCAGCAGTTTCCTCGTCCCGGGACAGGGCTCCTACGAGCAGTACTTC. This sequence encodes CASSFLVPGQGSYEQYF.

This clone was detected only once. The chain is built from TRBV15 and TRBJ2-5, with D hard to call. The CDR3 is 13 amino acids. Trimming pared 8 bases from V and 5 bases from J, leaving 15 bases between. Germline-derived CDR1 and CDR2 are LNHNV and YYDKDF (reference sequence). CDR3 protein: CATGRGVLETQYF. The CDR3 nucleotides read TGTGCCACCGGACGCGGAGTTTTGGAGACCCAGTACTTC.

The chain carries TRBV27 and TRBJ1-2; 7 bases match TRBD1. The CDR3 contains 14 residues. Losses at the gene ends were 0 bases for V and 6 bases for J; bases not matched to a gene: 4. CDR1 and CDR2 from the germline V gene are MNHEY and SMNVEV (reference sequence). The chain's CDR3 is CASSLSGDSHGYTF. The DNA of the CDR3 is TGTGCCAGCAGTTTATCGGGGGACAGCCATGGCTACACCTTC.

The CDR3 DNA reads TGCAGTGCTATTTACAATGAGCAGTTCTTC. This encodes CSAIYNEQFF. V and J are TRBV20-1 and TRBJ2-1; D unresolved. The CDR3 runs 10 residues. Germline V lookup: CDR1 DFQATT, CDR2 SNEGSKA (reference sequence). V was pared by 4 bases and J by 4 bases, with 2 bases between.

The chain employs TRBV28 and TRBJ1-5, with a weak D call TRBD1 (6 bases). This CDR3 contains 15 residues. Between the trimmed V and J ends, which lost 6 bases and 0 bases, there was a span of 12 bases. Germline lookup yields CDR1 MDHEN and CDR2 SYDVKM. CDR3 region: CASRNPGDSNQPQHF. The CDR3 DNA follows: TGTGCCAGCAGAAACCCAGGGGATAGCAATCAGCCCCAGCATTTT.

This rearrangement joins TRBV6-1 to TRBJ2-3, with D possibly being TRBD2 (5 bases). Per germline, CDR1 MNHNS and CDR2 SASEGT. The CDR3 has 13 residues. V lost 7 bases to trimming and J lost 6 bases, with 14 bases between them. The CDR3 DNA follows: TGTGCCAGCAATAACTTCGGCGGGGATACGCAGTATTTT. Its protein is CASNNFGGDTQYF.

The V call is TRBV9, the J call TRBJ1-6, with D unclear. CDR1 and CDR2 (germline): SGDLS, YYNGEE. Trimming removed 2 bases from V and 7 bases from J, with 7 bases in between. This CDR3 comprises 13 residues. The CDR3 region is CASSVNKNSPLHF. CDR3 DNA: TGTGCCAGCAGCGTTAACAAAAATTCACCCCTCCACTTT. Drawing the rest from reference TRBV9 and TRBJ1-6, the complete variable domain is DSGVTQTPKHLITATGQRVTLRCSPRSGDLSVYWYQQSLDQGLQFLIQYYNGEERAKGNILERFSAQQFPDLHSELNLSSLELGDSALYFCASSVNKNSPLHFGNGTRLTVT.

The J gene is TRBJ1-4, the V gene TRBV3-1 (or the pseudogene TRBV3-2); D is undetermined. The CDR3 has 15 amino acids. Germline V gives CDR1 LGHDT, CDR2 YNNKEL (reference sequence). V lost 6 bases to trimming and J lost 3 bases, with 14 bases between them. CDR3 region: CASRARHSSNEKLFF. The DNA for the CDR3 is TGTGCCAGCAGGGCCAGACATTCGTCTAATGAAAAACTGTTTTTT.

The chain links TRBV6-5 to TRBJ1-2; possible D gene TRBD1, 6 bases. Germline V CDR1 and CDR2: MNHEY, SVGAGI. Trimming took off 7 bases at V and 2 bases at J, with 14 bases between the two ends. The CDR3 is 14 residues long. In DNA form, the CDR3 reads TGTGCCAGCACCATGCCAGGGGCGAACTATGGCTACACCTTC. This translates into CASTMPGANYGYTF.

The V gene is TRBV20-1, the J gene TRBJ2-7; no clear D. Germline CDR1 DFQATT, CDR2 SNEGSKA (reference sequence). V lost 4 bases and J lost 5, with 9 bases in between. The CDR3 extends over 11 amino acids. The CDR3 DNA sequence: TGCAGTGCTACGGCTGGGGACGAGCAGTACTTC. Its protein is CSATAGDEQYF.